This T cell receptor beta chain was recovered during a study of shared clonotypes between healthy human individuals. Trimming removed 4 bases at V and 0 bases at J, with 16 bases between. This CDR3 region has 16 residues. Germline V gene sequence: CDR1 SGHRS, CDR2 YFSETQ. Profiled with immunoSEQ multiplex PCR; TCRdb holds only in-frame clones, not every one. The repertoire has about 480,000 clones, about 79% of them found once; the top ten carry roughly an eighth. The chain combines TRBV5-1 with TRBJ1-2; no clear D. Sequences were obtained from PBMCs. The receptor's source is a woman aged 40 to 50 in good health. Some clones in this sample may be carry-over from other donors' samples. The CDR3 nucleotides read TGCGCCAGCAGCCCAACTACTTCACTTTCTAACTATGGCTACACCTTC. Translation: CASSPTTSLSNYGYTF.